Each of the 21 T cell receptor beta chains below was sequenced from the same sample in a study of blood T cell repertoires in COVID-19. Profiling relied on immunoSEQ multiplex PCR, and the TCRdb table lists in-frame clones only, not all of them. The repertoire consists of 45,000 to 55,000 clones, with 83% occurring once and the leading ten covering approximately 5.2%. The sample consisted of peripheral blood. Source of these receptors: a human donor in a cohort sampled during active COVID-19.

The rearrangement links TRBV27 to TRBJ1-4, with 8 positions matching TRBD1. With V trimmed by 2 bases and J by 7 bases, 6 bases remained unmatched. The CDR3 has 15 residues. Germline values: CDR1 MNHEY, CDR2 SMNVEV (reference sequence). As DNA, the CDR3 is TGTGCCAGCAGTTTAGGCCCTGACAGGGGTGAAAAACTGTTTTTT. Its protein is CASSLGPDRGEKLFF. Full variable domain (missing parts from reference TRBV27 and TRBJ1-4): EAQVTQNPRYLITVTGKKLTVTCSQNMNHEYMSWYRQDPGLGLRQIYYSMNVEVTDKGDVPEGYKVSRKEKRNFPLILESPSPNQTSLYFCASSLGPDRGEKLFFGSGTQLSVL.

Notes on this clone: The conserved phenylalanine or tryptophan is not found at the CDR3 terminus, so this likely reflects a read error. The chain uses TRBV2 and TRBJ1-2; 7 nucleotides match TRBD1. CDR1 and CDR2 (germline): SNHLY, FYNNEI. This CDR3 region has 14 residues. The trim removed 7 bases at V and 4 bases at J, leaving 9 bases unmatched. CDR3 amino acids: CASTRQGVSYGYTL. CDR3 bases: TGTGCCAGCACCCGACAGGGCGTCTCCTATGGCTACACCCTC.

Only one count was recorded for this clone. CDR3 coding DNA: TGTGCCAGCAGCGTCTCCGCGGGGGCAATAAACACCGGGGAGCTGTTTTTT. Encoded protein: CASSVSAGAINTGELFF. V and J are TRBV9 and TRBJ2-2; the D gene is possibly TRBD2 (7 bases). CDR1 is SGDLS and CDR2 is YYNGEE in the germline V gene. With 2 bases removed from V and 2 bases from J, the gap between germline ends came to 16 bases. The length of the CDR3 is 17 residues.

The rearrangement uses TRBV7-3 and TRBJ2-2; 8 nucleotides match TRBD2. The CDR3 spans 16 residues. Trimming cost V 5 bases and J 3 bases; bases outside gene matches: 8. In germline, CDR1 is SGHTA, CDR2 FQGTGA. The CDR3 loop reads CASSRGLAPHTGELFF. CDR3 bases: TGTGCCAGCAGCCGCGGACTAGCCCCCCACACCGGGGAGCTGTTTTTT.

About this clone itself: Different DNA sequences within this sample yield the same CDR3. This CDR3 is CAWSPSYGYTF. The CDR3 DNA reads as TGTGCCTGGAGCCCGAGCTATGGCTACACCTTC. The chain couples TRBV30 to TRBJ1-2; D gene unclear. Germline V gene data show CDR1 as GTSNPN and CDR2 as SVGIG (reference sequence). The CDR3 length is 11 residues. The V end was cut by 3 bases, the J end by 4 bases, with 6 bases between. The entire variable domain, with the rest obtained from reference TRBV30 and TRBJ1-2, is as follows: SQTIHQWPATLVQPVGSPLSLECTVEGTSNPNLYWYRQAAGRGLQLLFYSVGIGQISSEVPQNLSASRPQDRQFILSSKKLLLSDSGFYLCAWSPSYGYTFGSGTRLTVV.

The CDR3 coding sequence is TGTGCCAGCAGCTTTAGCGGGGGGGCTAGAGATACGCAGTATTTT. Translation: CASSFSGGARDTQYF. The rearrangement joins TRBV7-6 to TRBJ2-3; 11 bases are a match to TRBD2. This CDR3 comprises 15 residues. The V gene end was trimmed by 3 bases and the J gene end by 5 bases; junction bases not matched to a gene: 4. Per germline, CDR1 SGHVS and CDR2 FNYEAQ.

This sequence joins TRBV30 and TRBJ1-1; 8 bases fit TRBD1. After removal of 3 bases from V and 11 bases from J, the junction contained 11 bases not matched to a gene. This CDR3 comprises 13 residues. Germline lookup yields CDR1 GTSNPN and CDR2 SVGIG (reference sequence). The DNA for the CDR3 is TGTGCCTGGAGAGGGCCCGACAGGGGAACGGCTTTCTTT. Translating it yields CAWRGPDRGTAFF.

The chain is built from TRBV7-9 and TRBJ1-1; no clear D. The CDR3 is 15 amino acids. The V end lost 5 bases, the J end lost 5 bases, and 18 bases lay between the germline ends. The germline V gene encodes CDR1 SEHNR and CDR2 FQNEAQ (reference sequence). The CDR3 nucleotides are TGTGCCAGCAGCCCCGACATCAGAGCTGGAACTGAAGCTTTCTTT. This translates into CASSPDIRAGTEAFF. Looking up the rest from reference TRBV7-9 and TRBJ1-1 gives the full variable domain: DTGVSQNPRHKITKRGQNVTFRCDPISEHNRLYWYRQTLGQGPEFLTYFQNEAQLEKSRLLSDRFSAERPKGSFSTLEIQRTEQGDSAMYLCASSPDIRAGTEAFFGQGTRLTVV.

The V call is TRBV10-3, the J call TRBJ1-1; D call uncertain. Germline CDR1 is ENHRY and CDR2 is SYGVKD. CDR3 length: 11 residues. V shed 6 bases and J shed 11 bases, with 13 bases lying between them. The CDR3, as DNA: TGTGCCATCAGCGGAGGAGGTGGCGCTTTCTTT. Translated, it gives CAISGGGGAFF.

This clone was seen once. The CDR3 DNA reads as TGTGCCAGCACGTCCCCCCCCGGGAATGAGCAGTTCTTC. Translation: CASTSPPGNEQFF. This chain uses TRBV2 with TRBJ2-1, with D uncertain. Germline lookup yields CDR1 SNHLY and CDR2 FYNNEI. Trimming left V 7 bases short and J 7 bases short, with 14 bases between. The CDR3 covers 13 residues.

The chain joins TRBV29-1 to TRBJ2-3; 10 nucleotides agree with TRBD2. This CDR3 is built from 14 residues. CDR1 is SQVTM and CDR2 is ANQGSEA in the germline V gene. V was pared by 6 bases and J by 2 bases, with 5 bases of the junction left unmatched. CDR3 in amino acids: CSVAGGGLTDTQYF. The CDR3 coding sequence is TGCAGCGTAGCGGGGGGGGGTCTCACAGATACGCAGTATTTT.

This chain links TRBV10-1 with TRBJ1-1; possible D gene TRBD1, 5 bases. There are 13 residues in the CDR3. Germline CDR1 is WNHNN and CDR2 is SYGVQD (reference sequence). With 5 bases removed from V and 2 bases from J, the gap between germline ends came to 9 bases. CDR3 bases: TGCGCCAGCAGTTCGGACATAAACACTGAAGCTTTCTTT. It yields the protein CASSSDINTEAFF.

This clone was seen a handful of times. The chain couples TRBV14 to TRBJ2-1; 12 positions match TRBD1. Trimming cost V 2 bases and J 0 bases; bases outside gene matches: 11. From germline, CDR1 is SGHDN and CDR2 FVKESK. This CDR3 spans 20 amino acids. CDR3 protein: CASSQWPGQGAPTSYNEQFF. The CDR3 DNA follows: TGTGCCAGCAGCCAATGGCCGGGACAGGGGGCCCCTACCTCCTACAATGAGCAGTTCTTC. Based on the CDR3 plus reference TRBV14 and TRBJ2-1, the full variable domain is EAGVTQFPSHSVIEKGQTVTLRCDPISGHDNLYWYRRVMGKEIKFLLHFVKESKQDESGMPNNRFLAERTGGTYSTLKVQPAELEDSGVYFCASSQWPGQGAPTSYNEQFFGPGTRLTVL.

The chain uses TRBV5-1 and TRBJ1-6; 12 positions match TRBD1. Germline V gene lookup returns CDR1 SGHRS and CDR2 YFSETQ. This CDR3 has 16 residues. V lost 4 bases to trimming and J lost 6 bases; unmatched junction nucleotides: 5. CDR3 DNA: TGCGCCAGCAGCATTGGGACAGGGGGCCGTAATTCACCCCTCCACTTT. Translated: CASSIGTGGRNSPLHF.

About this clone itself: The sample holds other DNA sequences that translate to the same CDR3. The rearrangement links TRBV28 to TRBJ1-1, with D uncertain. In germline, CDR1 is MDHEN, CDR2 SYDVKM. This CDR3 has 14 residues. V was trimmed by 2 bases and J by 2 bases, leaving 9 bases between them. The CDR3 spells CASSLGRLNTEAFF. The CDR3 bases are TGTGCCAGCAGTTTAGGCAGATTAAACACTGAAGCTTTCTTT.

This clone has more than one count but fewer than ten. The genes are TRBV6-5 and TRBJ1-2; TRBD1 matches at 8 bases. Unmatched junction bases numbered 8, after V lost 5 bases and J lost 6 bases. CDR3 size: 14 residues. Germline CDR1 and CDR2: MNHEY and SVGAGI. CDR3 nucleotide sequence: TGTGCCAGCAGTACAACCGGGACAGGCAATGGCTACACCTTC. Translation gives CASSTTGTGNGYTF.

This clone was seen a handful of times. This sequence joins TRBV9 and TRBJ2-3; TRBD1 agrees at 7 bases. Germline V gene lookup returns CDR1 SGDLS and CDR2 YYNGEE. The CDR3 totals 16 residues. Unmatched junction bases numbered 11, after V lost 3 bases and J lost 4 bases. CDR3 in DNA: TGTGCCAGCAGCGCCCGACAGGGAGAGGGCGCAGATACGCAGTATTTT. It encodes CASSARQGEGADTQYF. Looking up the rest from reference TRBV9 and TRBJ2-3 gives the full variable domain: DSGVTQTPKHLITATGQRVTLRCSPRSGDLSVYWYQQSLDQGLQFLIQYYNGEERAKGNILERFSAQQFPDLHSELNLSSLELGDSALYFCASSARQGEGADTQYFGPGTRLTVL.

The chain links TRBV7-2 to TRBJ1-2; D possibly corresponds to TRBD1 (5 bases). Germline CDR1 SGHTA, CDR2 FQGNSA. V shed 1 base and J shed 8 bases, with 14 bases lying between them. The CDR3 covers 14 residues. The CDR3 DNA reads TGTGCCAGCAGCTTAGTGGGGGGTACAAGCGGCTACACCTTC. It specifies CASSLVGGTSGYTF.

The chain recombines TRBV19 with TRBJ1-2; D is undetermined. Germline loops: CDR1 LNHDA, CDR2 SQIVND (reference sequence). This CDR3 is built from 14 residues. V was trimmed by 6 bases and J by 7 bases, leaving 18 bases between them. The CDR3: CASRAEGRVIGYTF. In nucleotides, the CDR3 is TGTGCCAGTAGGGCTGAGGGCCGGGTCATTGGCTACACCTTC.

CDR3 sequence reads: CASSSGQGHEKLFF. The CDR3 region has the DNA TGTGCCAGCAGTTCGGGACAGGGCCACGAAAAACTGTTTTTT. The chain has TRBV7-2 and TRBJ1-4, with 9 bases that match TRBD1. CDR3 length equals 14 residues. The germline V gene encodes CDR1 SGHTA and CDR2 FQGNSA. J was trimmed by 8 bases and V by 6 bases; bases with no gene match: 7.

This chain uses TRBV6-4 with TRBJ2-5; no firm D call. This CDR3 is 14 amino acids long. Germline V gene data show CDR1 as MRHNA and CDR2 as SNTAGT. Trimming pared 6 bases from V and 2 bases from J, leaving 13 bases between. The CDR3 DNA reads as TGTGCCAGCAGCCATCCGGGTCCTCAAGAGACCCAGTACTTC. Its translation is CASSHPGPQETQYF.